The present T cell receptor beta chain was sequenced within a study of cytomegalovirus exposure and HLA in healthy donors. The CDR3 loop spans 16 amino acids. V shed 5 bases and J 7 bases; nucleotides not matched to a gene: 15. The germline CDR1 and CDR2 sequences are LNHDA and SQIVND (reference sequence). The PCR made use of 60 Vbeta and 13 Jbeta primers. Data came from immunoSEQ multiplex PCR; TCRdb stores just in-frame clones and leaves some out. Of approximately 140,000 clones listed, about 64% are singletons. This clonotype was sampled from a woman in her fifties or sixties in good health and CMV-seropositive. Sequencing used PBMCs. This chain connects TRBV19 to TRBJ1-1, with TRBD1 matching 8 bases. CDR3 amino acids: CASSPPKGTGTSEAFF. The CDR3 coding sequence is TGTGCCAGTAGTCCTCCAAAAGGGACAGGAACAAGTGAAGCTTTCTTT.